This T cell receptor (beta chain) was recovered during a study of PD-L1 blockade in urothelial cancer. The CDR3 has 14 amino acids. Trimming left V 4 bases short and J 3 bases short, with 13 bases between. The V gene's germline CDR1 is SGHNT and CDR2 YYREEE (reference sequence). Libraries were prepared by immunoSEQ multiplex PCR; TCRdb keeps only in-frame clonotypes and omits some of them. The data contain fewer than 40,000 clones, 75% to 90% of them seen just once; the ten biggest clones take up 3% to 4%. The V and J genes are TRBV5-4 and TRBJ2-5; TRBD2 is a possible D gene (6 bases). This clonotype originated in a man in his forties or fifties with urothelial cancer. The sample consisted of PBMCs, taken around atezolizumab (anti-PD-L1) treatment. CDR3 nucleotide sequence: TGTGCCAGCAGCCCTCGGGAGTTGGAAGAGACCCAGTACTTC. This encodes CASSPRELEETQYF.